The rows below give T cell receptor beta chains drawn from one sample of a study of metastatic and nonmetastatic thyroid tumors. TCRdb reanalyzed the PCR reads via MiXCR. The sample includes around 40,000 clones, more than 25% seen only once; the top ten take approximately 9.9%. The sequenced sample consisted of blood. Every receptor here comes from a female donor with papillary thyroid cancer or a benign thyroid nodule (not recorded which). Some clones in this sample may be carry-over from other donors' samples. Both conserved end residues are part of each CDR3. D genes are given only for firm matches. Only some rows state a clone size, as once, few, many or a class for expanded clones.

>TRBV7-3|NA|TRBJ2-1|NA
TGTGCCAGCAGTTTGCAGGGTCATCTCGATGAGCAGTTCTTC
CASSLQGHLDEQFF
>TRBV19|few|TRBJ2-2|NA
TGTGCCAGTAGTATCCGGTCCACCGGGGAGCGGTTTTTT
CASSIRSTGERFF
>TRBV5-1|many|TRBJ2-7|NA
TGCGCCAGCAGCTTGGGCTTCGCCTACGAGCAGTACTTC
CASSLGFAYEQYF
>TRBV6-1|NA|TRBJ1-1|NA
TGTGCCAGCATTTCCCGCAGGGAGGCCACTGAAGCTTTCTTT
CASISRREATEAFF
>TRBV20-1|once|TRBJ2-7|NA
TGCAGTGCTAGAATCCCTAGCTTGTGGGCCCGGATCTACGAGCAGTACTTC
CSARIPSLWARIYEQYF
>TRBV28|NA|TRBJ1-1|NA
TGTGCCAGCAGCCCCCCCGGACGGGAAGAAGCTTTCTTT
CASSPPGREEAFF
>TRBV28|many|TRBJ1-2|NA
TGTGCCAGCAGTCGGGCCCCAGGGCGGAACACCTTC
CASSRAPGRNTF
>TRBV28|NA|TRBJ2-2|TRBD2
TGTGTCAGCAGGGAAAGCGGGGTGCCCCGGGGCGGGGAGCTGTTTTTT
CVSRESGVPRGGELFF
>TRBV5-1|NA|TRBJ2-7|NA
TGCGCCAGCAGCTTGCGCAGGGGGGACTACGAGCAGTACTTC
CASSLRRGDYEQYF
>TRBV24-1|many|TRBJ2-5|NA
TGTGCCACCAGTGATGGCCCGTTCGGTAGGGACGGCGAGACCCAGTACTTC
CATSDGPFGRDGETQYF
>TRBV15|many|TRBJ1-1|NA
TGTGCCACCAGCAGAGATCATAATGAGTACAGGGAAGCTTTCTTT
CATSRDHNEYREAFF
>TRBV7-9|many|TRBJ2-5|NA
TGTGCCAGCAGGCGGGGACAGACCCAAGAGACCCAGTACTTC
CASRRGQTQETQYF
>TRBV11-2|NA|TRBJ2-4|TRBD2
TGTGCCAGCATCCAACCACGCCGAGATAGCGGGGTGGCTCACATTCAGTACTTC
CASIQPRRDSGVAHIQYF
>TRBV7-8|many|TRBJ1-1|NA
TGTGCCAGCAGCCCCCCTTCCCGGCAAAAGAACACTGAAGCTTTCTTT
CASSPPSRQKNTEAFF
>TRBV20-1|NA|TRBJ2-1|TRBD1
TGCAGTGCGACATCGCAGGGGGCTTTCGACAATGAGCAGTTCTTC
CSATSQGAFDNEQFF
>TRBV12-3/TRBV12-4|medium-sized|TRBJ2-5|NA
TGTGCCAGCAGTTTGTTTGACCAAGAGACCCAGTACTTC
CASSLFDQETQYF
>TRBV30|NA|TRBJ2-1|NA
TGTGCCTGGAGCCAAGATTACAATGAGCAGTTCTTC
CAWSQDYNEQFF
>TRBV20-1|many|TRBJ2-7|NA
TGCAGCTCGGTGAGGGGGGCGAACGAGCAGTACTTC
CSSVRGANEQYF
>TRBV20-1|NA|TRBJ2-7|TRBD1
TGCAGAGTTCTGGACAGGTATTACTACGAGCAGTACTTC
CRVLDRYYYEQYF
>TRBV7-7|many|TRBJ2-2|NA
TGTGCTAGCAGCTTGGGAAGGACACTGAACACCGGGGAGCTGTTTTTT
CASSLGRTLNTGELFF
>TRBV5-1|many|TRBJ2-7|TRBD1
TGCGCCAGCAGCTTGATGGGACAGGGGGCGCGGGAGCAGTACTTC
CASSLMGQGAREQYF
>TRBV7-2|few|TRBJ2-7|NA
TGTGCCAGCAGCCCATCCCGCTACGAGCAGTACTTC
CASSPSRYEQYF
>TRBV6-1|NA|TRBJ2-1|NA
TGTGCCAGCAGTGAAGCAGGAGACCCTTACAATGAGCAGTTCTTC
CASSEAGDPYNEQFF
>TRBV3-1|NA|TRBJ2-2|TRBD2
TGTGCCAGCAGCCAGGGACTAGCGGGAGCTGCCGGGGAGCTGTTTTTT
CASSQGLAGAAGELFF
>TRBV4-2|many|TRBJ2-3|TRBD2
TGTGCCAGCAGCCCAAAAGCGGGGGGGCTGGCAGATACGCAGTATTTT
CASSPKAGGLADTQYF
>TRBV19|many|TRBJ1-1|NA
TGTGCCAGTAGTATGAGGTCCGGGAACACTGAAGCTTTCTTT
CASSMRSGNTEAFF
>TRBV10-1|NA|TRBJ2-7|NA
TGCGCCAGCAGTGACGCCAGGGGCCACGAGCAGTACTTC
CASSDARGHEQYF
>TRBV12-3/TRBV12-4|few|TRBJ2-1|NA
TGTGCCAGCAGGCCTTCGCGAGGGGCCGTTCCAAATGAGCAGTTCTTC
CASRPSRGAVPNEQFF
>TRBV6-1|medium-sized|TRBJ2-3|TRBD2
TGTGCCAGCAGTGCGGAAATTAGCGGGACAGATACGCAGTATTTT
CASSAEISGTDTQYF
>TRBV7-9|NA|TRBJ1-3|NA
TGTGCCATCAGCTTTACGACCGAGGCCGGAAACACCATATATTTT
CAISFTTEAGNTIYF
>TRBV28|few|TRBJ2-7|TRBD1
TGTGCCGGGAAGCGACAGGGGGTCGACGAGCAGTACTTC
CAGKRQGVDEQYF
>TRBV5-1|many|TRBJ2-1|TRBD2
TGCGCCAGCAGCCCTGGGACTAGCCGCGACGTCGACAATGAGCAGTTCTTC
CASSPGTSRDVDNEQFF
>TRBV24-1|few|TRBJ1-3|NA
TGTGCCACCAGTGATTCCGGTACAGTGATGGGAAACACCATATATTTT
CATSDSGTVMGNTIYF
>TRBV20-1|many|TRBJ2-2|NA
TGCAGTGCTAGAGATGGAAGGGACACTGGGGAGCTGTTTTTT
CSARDGRDTGELFF
>TRBV12-3/TRBV12-4|many|TRBJ2-7|NA
TGTGCCAGCAGTGGATCAGGGTCCGAGCAGTACTTC
CASSGSGSEQYF
>TRBV6-1|once|TRBJ1-1|NA
TGTGCCAGCAGTGATTGGGGGTCAAGAGCTTTCTTT
CASSDWGSRAFF
>TRBV30|NA|TRBJ1-4|NA
TGTGCCTGGAGTGTACAATGGGGTGGGGATGAAAAACTGTTTTTT
CAWSVQWGGDEKLFF
>TRBV9|many|TRBJ1-2|TRBD1
TGTGCCAGCACCGGTTTTGAACAAGGGGGCTACTATGGCTACACCTTC
CASTGFEQGGYYGYTF
>TRBV5-1|NA|TRBJ2-7|TRBD1
TGCGCCAGCAGCTTGGCTTGGACAGGGGACTACGAGCAGTACTTC
CASSLAWTGDYEQYF
>TRBV30|many|TRBJ2-2|TRBD1
TGTGCCTGGAGTGTAGGGACAGGGGTCACCGGGGAGCTGTTTTTT
CAWSVGTGVTGELFF
>TRBV29-1|few|TRBJ1-2|TRBD1
TGCAGCGCCGAACAGGGGGCGGTTTGCTACACCTTC
CSAEQGAVCYTF
>TRBV20-1|NA|TRBJ1-3|TRBD1
TGCAGTGCTAGGGGCCTGCCGACAGGGTTGGGCACCATATATTTT
CSARGLPTGLGTIYF
>TRBV9|many|TRBJ1-3|TRBD1
TGTGCCAGCAGCGGGACAGGGGGCGGAAACACCATATATTTT
CASSGTGGGNTIYF
>TRBV12-3/TRBV12-4|many|TRBJ2-3|TRBD2
TGTGCCAGCAACGGACTAGCGGGGAGCACAGATACGCAGTATTTT
CASNGLAGSTDTQYF
>TRBV13|many|TRBJ2-5|TRBD2
TGTGCCAGCAGCAAGCGGGAGGAGACCCAGTACTTC
CASSKREETQYF
>TRBV20-1|many|TRBJ2-3|NA
TGCAGTGCTAGGGCGACTAGATCGACAGATACGCAGTATTTT
CSARATRSTDTQYF
>TRBV3-1|NA|TRBJ1-2|TRBD1
TGTGCCAGCAGCCAAGATCGACAGGGAGGAGGCTACACCTTC
CASSQDRQGGGYTF
>TRBV5-1|NA|TRBJ2-1|NA
TGCGCCAGCAGCTTTGGAAGTCAGCAGTTCTTC
CASSFGSQQFF
>TRBV16|many|TRBJ1-2|TRBD1
TGTGCCAGCAGCCAATCGACCGGGACAGGGGGCGCCTCCTCCTATGGCTACACCTTC
CASSQSTGTGGASSYGYTF
>TRBV6-1|medium-sized|TRBJ1-1|TRBD1
TGTGCCAGCAGTCCGGGACAGGGGACTTTCTTT
CASSPGQGTFF
>TRBV6-1|NA|TRBJ2-7|NA
TGTGCCAGCAGTGAAAGGGCAGAGGGAGCCTACGAGCAGTACTTC
CASSERAEGAYEQYF
>TRBV2|many|TRBJ2-3|NA
TGTGCCAGCAGATCACCGACCGGGCCGGGGGATACGCAGTATTTT
CASRSPTGPGDTQYF
>TRBV3-1|many|TRBJ1-4|TRBD1
TGTGCCAGCAGCCAAGGACGGGACAGAATTAATGAAAAACTGTTTTTT
CASSQGRDRINEKLFF
>TRBV19|NA|TRBJ1-2|TRBD1
TGTGCCAGTAGTACTCCGGGAGGGGGCAGCTATGGCTACACCTTC
CASSTPGGGSYGYTF
>TRBV11-3|NA|TRBJ1-5|NA
TGTGCCAGCAGCTTAGACGGGCGGGGGGGCAATCAGCCCCAGCATTTT
CASSLDGRGGNQPQHF
>TRBV6-2/TRBV6-3|NA|TRBJ2-7|TRBD2
TGTGCCAGCAAGCCCGGGACTAGCGGGAGGGCGAATTACGAGCAGTACTTC
CASKPGTSGRANYEQYF
>TRBV6-2/TRBV6-3|few|TRBJ2-7|NA
TGTGCCAGCAGTTACGCGGCAGGGCGCTACGAGCAGTACTTC
CASSYAAGRYEQYF
>TRBV6-1|NA|TRBJ2-2|TRBD2
TGTGCCAGCAGCCCGCAGGGACTATTCGCGAACACCGGGGAGCTGTTTTTT
CASSPQGLFANTGELFF
>TRBV29-1|many|TRBJ1-2|NA
TGCAGCACGCGACAGAAAGAAGGCTACACCTTC
CSTRQKEGYTF
>TRBV6-6|NA|TRBJ1-1|NA
TGTGCCAGCAGTTACGGGGGGAACACTGAAGCTTTCTTT
CASSYGGNTEAFF